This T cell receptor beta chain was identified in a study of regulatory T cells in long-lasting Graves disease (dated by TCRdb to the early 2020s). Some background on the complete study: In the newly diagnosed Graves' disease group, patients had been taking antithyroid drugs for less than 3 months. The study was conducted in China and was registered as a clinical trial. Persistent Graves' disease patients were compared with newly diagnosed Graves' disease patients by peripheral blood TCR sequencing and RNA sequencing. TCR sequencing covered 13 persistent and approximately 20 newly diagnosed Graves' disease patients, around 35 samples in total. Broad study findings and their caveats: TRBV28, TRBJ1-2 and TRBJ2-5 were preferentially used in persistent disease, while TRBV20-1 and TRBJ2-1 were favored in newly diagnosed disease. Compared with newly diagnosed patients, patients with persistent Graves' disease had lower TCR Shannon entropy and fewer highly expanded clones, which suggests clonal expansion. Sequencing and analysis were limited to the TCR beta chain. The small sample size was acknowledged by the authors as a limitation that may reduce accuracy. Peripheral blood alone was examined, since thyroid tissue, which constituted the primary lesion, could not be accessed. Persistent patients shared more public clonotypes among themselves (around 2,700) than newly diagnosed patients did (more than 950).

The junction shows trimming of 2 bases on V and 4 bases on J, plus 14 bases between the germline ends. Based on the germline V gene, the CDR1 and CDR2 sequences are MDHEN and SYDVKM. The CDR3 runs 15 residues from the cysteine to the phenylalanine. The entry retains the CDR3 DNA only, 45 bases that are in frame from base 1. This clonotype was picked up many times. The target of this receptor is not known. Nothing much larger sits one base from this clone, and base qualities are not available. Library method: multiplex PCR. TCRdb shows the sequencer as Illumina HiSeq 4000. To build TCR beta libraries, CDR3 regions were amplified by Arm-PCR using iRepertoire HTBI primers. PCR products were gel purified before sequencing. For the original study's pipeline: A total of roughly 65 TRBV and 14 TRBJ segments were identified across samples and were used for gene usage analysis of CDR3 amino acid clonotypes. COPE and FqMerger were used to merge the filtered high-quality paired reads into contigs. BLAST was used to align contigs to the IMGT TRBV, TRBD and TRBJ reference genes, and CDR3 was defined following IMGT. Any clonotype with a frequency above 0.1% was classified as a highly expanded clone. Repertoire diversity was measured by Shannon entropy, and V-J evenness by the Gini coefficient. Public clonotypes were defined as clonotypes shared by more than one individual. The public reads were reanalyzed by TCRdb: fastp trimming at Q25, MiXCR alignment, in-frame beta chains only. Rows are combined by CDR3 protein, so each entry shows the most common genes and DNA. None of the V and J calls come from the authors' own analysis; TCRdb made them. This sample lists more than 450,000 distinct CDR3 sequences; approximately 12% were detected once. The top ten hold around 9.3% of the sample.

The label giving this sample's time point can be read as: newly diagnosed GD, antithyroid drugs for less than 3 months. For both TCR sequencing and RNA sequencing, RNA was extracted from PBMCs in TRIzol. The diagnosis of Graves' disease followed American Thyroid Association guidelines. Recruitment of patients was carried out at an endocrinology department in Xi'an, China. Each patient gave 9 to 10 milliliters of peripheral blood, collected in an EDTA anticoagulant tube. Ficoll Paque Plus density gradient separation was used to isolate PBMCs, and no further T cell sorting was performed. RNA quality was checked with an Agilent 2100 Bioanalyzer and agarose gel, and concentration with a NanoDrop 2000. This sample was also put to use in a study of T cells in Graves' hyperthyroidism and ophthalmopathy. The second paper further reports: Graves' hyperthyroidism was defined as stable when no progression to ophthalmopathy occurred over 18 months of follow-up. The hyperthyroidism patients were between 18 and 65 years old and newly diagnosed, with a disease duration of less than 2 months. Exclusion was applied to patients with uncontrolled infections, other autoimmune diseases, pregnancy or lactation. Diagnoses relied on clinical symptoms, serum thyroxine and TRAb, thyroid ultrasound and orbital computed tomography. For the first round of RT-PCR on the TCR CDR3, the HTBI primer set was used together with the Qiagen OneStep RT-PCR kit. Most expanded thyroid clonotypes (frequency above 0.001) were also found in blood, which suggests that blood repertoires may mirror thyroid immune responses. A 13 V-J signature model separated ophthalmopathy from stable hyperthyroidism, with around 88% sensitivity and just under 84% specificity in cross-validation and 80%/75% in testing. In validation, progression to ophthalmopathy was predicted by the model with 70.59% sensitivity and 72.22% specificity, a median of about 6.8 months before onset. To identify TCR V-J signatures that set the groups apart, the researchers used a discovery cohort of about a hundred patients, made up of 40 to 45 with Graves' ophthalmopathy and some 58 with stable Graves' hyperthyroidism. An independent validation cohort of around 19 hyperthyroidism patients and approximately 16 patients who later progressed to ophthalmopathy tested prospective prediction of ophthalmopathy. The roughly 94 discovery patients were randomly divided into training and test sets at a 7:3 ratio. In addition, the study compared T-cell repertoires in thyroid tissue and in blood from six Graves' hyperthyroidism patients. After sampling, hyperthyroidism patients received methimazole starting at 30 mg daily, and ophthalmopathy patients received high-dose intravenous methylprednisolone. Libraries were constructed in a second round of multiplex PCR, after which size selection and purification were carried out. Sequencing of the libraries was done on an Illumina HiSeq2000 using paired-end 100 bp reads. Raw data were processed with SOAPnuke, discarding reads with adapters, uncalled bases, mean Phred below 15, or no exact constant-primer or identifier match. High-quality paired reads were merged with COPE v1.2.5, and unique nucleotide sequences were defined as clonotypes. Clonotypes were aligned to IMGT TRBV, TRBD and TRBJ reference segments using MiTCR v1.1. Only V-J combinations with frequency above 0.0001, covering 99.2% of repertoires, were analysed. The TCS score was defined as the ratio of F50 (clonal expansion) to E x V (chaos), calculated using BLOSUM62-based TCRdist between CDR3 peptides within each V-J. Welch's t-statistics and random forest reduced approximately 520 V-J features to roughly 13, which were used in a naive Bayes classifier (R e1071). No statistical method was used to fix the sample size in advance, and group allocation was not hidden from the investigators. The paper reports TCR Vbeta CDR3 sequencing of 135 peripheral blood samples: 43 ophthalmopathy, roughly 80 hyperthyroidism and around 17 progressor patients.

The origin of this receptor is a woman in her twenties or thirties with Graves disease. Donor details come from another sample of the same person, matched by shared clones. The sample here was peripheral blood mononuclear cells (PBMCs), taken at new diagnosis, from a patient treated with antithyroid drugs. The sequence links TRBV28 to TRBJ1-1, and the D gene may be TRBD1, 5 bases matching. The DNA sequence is TGTGCCAGCAGTTTAATTGCGGGGGTTCGCACTGAAGCTTTCTTT. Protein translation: CASSLIAGVRTEAFF.